These T cell receptor beta chains were read from a single sample in a study of blood T cell repertoires in COVID-19. Data came from immunoSEQ multiplex PCR; TCRdb stores just in-frame clones and leaves some out. The sample holds roughly 50,000 clones; about 88% are singletons and the top ten take around an eighth. Sequences were obtained from peripheral blood. These receptors were collected from a woman in her fifties or sixties with active COVID-19. The CDR3 runs from the conserved cysteine through the conserved F or W. Fields, in order: clone size, J gene, D gene, V gene, CDR3 length, CDR3 DNA, CDR3 protein. The D gene is left open where the match is weak. Size tells how often a clone was seen (once, few, many) or the class of an expanded clone, and some rows leave it out.

NA TRBJ2-5 TRBD1 TRBV11-1 13 TGTGCCAGCAGCTTGGGGGAACAGGGGGCTCTGTACTTC CASSLGEQGALYF
few TRBJ2-7 TRBD1 TRBV2 14 TGTGCCAGCAGCGGACAGGGGGCGTCCCACGAGCAGTACTTC CASSGQGASHEQYF
NA TRBJ2-2 NA TRBV5-1 14 TGCGCCAGCCGCCCCGGACTCACCACCGGGGAGCTGTTTTTT CASRPGLTTGELFF
NA TRBJ1-1 NA TRBV30 15 TGTGCCTGGAGTGTCAGAGGCAGTATGAACACTGAAGCTTTCTTT CAWSVRGSMNTEAFF
once TRBJ1-4 NA TRBV28 14 TGTGCCAGCAGTTTAGGGGCGGGAGTTGAAAAACTGTTTTTT CASSLGAGVEKLFF
NA TRBJ1-3 NA TRBV30 11 TGTGCCTGGATTGAGGGAAACACCATATATTTT CAWIEGNTIYF
NA TRBJ1-2 NA TRBV5-5 16 TGTGCCAGCAGCTTGGCCGGGTCCCTCTCAGCATATGGCTACACCTTC CASSLAGSLSAYGYTF
NA TRBJ2-7 TRBD1 TRBV11-2 12 TGTGCCAGTCGGACAGGGCTCTACGAGCAGTACTTC CASRTGLYEQYF
NA TRBJ2-7 TRBD1 TRBV4-1 15 TGCGCCAGCAGCCAGTTAACCGGGACAGGCTACGAGCAGTACTTC CASSQLTGTGYEQYF
NA TRBJ1-1 NA TRBV7-9 14 TGTGCCAGCAGCTTGTCATCGGGTGACACTGAAGCTTTCTTT CASSLSSGDTEAFF
NA TRBJ1-4 NA TRBV9 16 TGTGCCAGCAGCGTAGAGGGGCAGGGGCTGGCTGAAAAACTGTTTTTT CASSVEGQGLAEKLFF
few TRBJ2-1 NA TRBV4-1 18 TGCGCCAGCAGCCAAACTCCCCCTCCGGGGAGCTCCTACAATGAGCAGTTCTTC CASSQTPPPGSSYNEQFF
NA TRBJ2-7 TRBD1 TRBV18 15 TGTGCCAGCTCGAAGGACGGGACAGGGCTATACGAGCAGTACTTC CASSKDGTGLYEQYF
NA TRBJ1-2 NA TRBV29-1 11 TGCAGCCATAACAGAGAGGGTGGCTACACCTTC CSHNREGGYTF
NA TRBJ1-2 NA TRBV3-1/TRBV3-2 13 TGTGCCAGCAGCCAAGATCAGTTGCGGGGCTACACCTTC CASSQDQLRGYTF
NA TRBJ1-4 TRBD1 TRBV12-3/TRBV12-4 12 TGTGCCAGCAGTTACAACAGGGGAAAACTGTTTTTT CASSYNRGKLFF
NA TRBJ2-5 NA TRBV7-8 14 TGTGCCAGCAGCTTAGGGGGCGGAGGGGAGACCCAGTACTTC CASSLGGGGETQYF
NA TRBJ1-6 TRBD1 TRBV5-1 14 TGCGCCAGCAGCTTCACAGGGGTAGGGTCACCCCTCCACTTT CASSFTGVGSPLHF
NA TRBJ1-1 NA TRBV7-2 14 TGTGCCAGCAGCTTAGCGCAGGGTATCACTGAAGCTTTCTTT CASSLAQGITEAFF
NA TRBJ2-3 NA TRBV12-3/TRBV12-4 11 TGTGCCAGCAGGTACACAGATACGCAGTATTTT CASRYTDTQYF
once TRBJ2-5 NA TRBV6-1 16 TGTGCCAGCAGTGAAGAATTTTTAACAGTTCAAGAGACCCAGTACTTC CASSEEFLTVQETQYF
once TRBJ2-7 NA TRBV27 14 TGTGCCAGCAGCACCAACGGGGAGTACTACGAGCAGTACTTC CASSTNGEYYEQYF
NA TRBJ2-5 NA TRBV15 14 TGTGCCACCAGCAGGGCCCGTTCCCAAGAGACCCAGTACTTC CATSRARSQETQYF
NA TRBJ2-3 NA TRBV6-5 14 TGTGCCATCCTTTCTAGCGAGGGCACAGATACGCAGTATTTT CAILSSEGTDTQYF
NA TRBJ2-1 TRBD2 TRBV6-2/TRBV6-3 11 TGTGCCAGCAGCCCGGGGGGGGGTCAGTTCTTC CASSPGGGQFF
NA TRBJ1-1 NA TRBV12-3/TRBV12-4 13 TGTGCCAGCAGTTTAGTGGGGGGAACTGAAGCTTTCTTT CASSLVGGTEAFF
once TRBJ2-1 NA TRBV19 14 TGTGCCAGTAGTAACCGGGACACATACAATGAGCAGTTCTTC CASSNRDTYNEQFF
once TRBJ2-2 NA TRBV6-2/TRBV6-3 14 TGTGCCAGCAGTTACTTAAAAAACACCGGGGAGCTGTTTTTT CASSYLKNTGELFF
NA TRBJ2-2 NA TRBV19 14 TGTGCCAGTAGGGGAGACTCGGACACCGGGGAGCTGTTTTTT CASRGDSDTGELFF